This TCR beta chain emerged from a study of blood T cell repertoires in COVID-19 (dated by TCRdb to about 2020). Study-wide context: Collaborator samples came from the United States, Italy and Spain and covered acute and convalescent phases of COVID-19. The material from the prospective study consisted of cDNA or gDNA derived from T cells, B-cell-depleted T cells, or PBMCs. HLA class I and class II types, where available, came from metadata supplied by the sample provider rather than from assay-based typing. Deeply sampled blood TCRbeta repertoires from subjects exposed to, actively infected with, or recovered from COVID-19 were included in the dataset. A de-identified subject ID, COVID-19 status, age in years and sex were almost always included in the sample metadata. The samples were drawn from two sources: the first 160 participants of the ongoing ImmuneRACE study, and 1,000 to 1,500 subjects contributed by 6 global collaborators. A freely available public database, intended as a resource for researchers studying the immune response to SARS-CoV-2, is where the repertoires were released. Results the study describes overall, beyond this receptor: How much clinical and demographic metadata was included differed by source and by participant, and the metadata was provided uncurated.

TCRbeta CDR3 regions were amplified from genomic DNA by means of the immunoSEQ Assay, a bias-controlled multiplex PCR. In the authors' own workflow: Within the assay, amplification of reference gene primers was used to estimate how many nucleated cells each sample contained. To quantify the absolute abundance of each unique TCRbeta CDR3 rearrangement, sequence reads were collapsed and filtered. For each sample, productive Simpson clonality was calculated as the square root of Simpson's diversity index over productive rearrangements. Not all clones reach the TCRdb copy of this immuneACCESS table, which keeps in-frame sequences only. Checked studies attribute under half of the gap to unresolved V genes and leave the rest unexplained. From that table come the V and J calls and clone size; the DNA was used to work out D and trimming. This sample has tens of thousands of clones in its table, and 85% of those were observed once. In total, the top ten clones hold about a quarter of the sample.

Each collaborating institution followed its own protocols to collect whole blood in K2EDTA tubes. For TCRbeta analysis, collaborator samples were shipped as frozen whole blood, as isolated PBMCs, or as DNA extracted from either sample type. This clone has just one count. Its specific antigen is unknown. Base quality data are lacking; no much larger clone is found one base away. The cysteine opens and the phenylalanine closes a CDR3 of 14 amino acids. This entry keeps only the CDR3 DNA: 42 bases, framed from base 1. CDR1 and CDR2 are drawn from the germline V gene (reference sequence): LGHDT, YNNKEL. V sheds 11 bases and J sheds 0 bases, leaving 11 bases between their ends.

This TCR derives from a human donor in a cohort sampled during active COVID-19. This sequence uses TRBV3-1 (or the pseudogene TRBV3-2) and TRBJ2-6; the D gene is possibly TRBD2, with 7 bases matching. The sample comprised peripheral blood. The CDR3 reads as follows: CAGGAGSGANVLTF. The DNA sequence is given as TGTGCCGGGGGGGCCGGCTCTGGGGCCAACGTCCTGACTTTC.